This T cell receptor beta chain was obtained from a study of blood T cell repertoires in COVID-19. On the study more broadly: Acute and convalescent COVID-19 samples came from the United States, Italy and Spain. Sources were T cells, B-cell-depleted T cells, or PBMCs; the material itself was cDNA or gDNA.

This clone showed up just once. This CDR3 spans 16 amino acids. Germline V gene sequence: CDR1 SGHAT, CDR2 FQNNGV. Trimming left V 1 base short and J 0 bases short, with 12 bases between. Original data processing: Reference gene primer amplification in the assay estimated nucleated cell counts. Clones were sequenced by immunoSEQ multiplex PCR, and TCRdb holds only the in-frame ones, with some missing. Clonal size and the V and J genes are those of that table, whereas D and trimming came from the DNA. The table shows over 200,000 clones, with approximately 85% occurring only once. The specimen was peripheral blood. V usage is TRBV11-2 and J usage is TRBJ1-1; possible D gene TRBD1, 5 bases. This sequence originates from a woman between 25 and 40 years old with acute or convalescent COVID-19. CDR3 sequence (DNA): TGTGCCAGCAGCTTAGGTGGGGCAAACATGAACACTGAAGCTTTCTTT. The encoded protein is CASSLGGANMNTEAFF. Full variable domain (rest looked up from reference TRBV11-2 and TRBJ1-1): EAGVAQSPRYKIIEKRQSVAFWCNPISGHATLYWYQQILGQGPKLLIQFQNNGVVDDSQLPKDRFSAERLKGVDSTLKIQPAKLEDSAVYLCASSLGGANMNTEAFFGQGTRLTVV.